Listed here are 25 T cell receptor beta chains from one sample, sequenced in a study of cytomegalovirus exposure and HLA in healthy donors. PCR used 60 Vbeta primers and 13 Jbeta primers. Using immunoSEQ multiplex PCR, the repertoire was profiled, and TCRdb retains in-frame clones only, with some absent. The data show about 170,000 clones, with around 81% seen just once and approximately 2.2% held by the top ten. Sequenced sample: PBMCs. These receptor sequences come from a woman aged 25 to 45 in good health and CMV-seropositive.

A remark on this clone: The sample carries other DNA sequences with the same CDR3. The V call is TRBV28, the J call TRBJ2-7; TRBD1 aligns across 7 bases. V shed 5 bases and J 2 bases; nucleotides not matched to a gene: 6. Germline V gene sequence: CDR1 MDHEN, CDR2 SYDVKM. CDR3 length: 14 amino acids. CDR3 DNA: TGTGCCAGCAGTCGAATTGGACAGGCCTACGAGCAGTACTTC. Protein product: CASSRIGQAYEQYF.

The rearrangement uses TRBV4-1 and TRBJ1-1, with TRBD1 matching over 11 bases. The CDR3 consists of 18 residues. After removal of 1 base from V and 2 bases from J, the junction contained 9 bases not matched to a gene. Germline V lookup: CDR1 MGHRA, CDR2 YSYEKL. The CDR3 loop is CASSQVFGQGALNTEAFF. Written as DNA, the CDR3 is TGCGCCAGCAGCCAAGTCTTCGGACAGGGGGCTCTTAACACTGAAGCTTTCTTT.

The CDR3 DNA follows: TGTGCCAGCAGCTTAGCGTCTGTCCTCAACGTCCTGACTTTC. Its translation is CASSLASVLNVLTF. This chain links TRBV7-9 with TRBJ2-6; unclear D gene. V was clipped by 0 bases and J by 9 bases, with 9 bases between them. Germline V lookup: CDR1 SEHNR, CDR2 FQNEAQ (reference sequence). CDR3 length: 14 amino acids. Combining the CDR3 with reference TRBV7-9 and TRBJ2-6 gives the whole variable domain DTGVSQNPRHKITKRGQNVTFRCDPISEHNRLYWYRQTLGQGPEFLTYFQNEAQLEKSRLLSDRFSAERPKGSFSTLEIQRTEQGDSAMYLCASSLASVLNVLTFGAGSRLTVL.

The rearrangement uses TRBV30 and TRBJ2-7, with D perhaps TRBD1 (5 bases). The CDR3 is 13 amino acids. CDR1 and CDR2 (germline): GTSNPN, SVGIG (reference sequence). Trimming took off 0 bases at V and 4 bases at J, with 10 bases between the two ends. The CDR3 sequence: CAWSVQQAYEQYF. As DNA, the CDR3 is TGTGCCTGGAGTGTACAACAGGCATACGAGCAGTACTTC.

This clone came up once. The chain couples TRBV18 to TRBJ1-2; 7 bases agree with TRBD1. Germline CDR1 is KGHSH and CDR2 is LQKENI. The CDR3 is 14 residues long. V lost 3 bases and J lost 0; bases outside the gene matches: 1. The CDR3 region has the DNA TGTGCCAGCTCACCGGACAGGACTAACTATGGCTACACCTTC. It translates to CASSPDRTNYGYTF. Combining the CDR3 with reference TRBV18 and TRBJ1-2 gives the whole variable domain NAGVMQNPRHLVRRRGQEARLRCSPMKGHSHVYWYRQLPEEGLKFMVYLQKENIIDESGMPKERFSAEFPKEGPSILRIQQVVRGDSAAYFCASSPDRTNYGYTFGSGTRLTVV.

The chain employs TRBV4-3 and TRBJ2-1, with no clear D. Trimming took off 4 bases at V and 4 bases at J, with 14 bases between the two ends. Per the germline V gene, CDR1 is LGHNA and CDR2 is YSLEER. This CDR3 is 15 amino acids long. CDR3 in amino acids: CASSLSSTGYNEQFF. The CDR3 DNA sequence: TGCGCCAGCAGCCTATCTTCGACTGGATACAATGAGCAGTTCTTC.

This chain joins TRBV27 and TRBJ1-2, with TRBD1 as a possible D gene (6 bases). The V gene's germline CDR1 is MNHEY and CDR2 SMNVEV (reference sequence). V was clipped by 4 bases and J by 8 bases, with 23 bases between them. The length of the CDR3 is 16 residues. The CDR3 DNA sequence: TGTGCCAGCAGTTCAATTCGGCTATTCAGGGGCAGCGGCTACACCTTC. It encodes CASSSIRLFRGSGYTF.

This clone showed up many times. The CDR3 region is CASSLDRTEAFF. CDR3 nucleotides: TGTGCCAGCAGCTTAGACAGGACCGAAGCTTTCTTT. The chain couples TRBV7-9 to TRBJ1-1; the D gene is possibly TRBD1 (5 bases). Per germline, CDR1 SEHNR and CDR2 FQNEAQ (reference sequence). V lost 1 base and J 8 bases, leaving 8 bases between the germline ends. This CDR3 comprises 12 residues.

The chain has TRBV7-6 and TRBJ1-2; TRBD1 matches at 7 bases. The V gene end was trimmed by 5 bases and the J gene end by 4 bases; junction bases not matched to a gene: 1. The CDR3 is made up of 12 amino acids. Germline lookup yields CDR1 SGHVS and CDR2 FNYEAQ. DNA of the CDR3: TGTGCCAGCAGCGGGACAGTCTATGGCTACACCTTC. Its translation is CASSGTVYGYTF.

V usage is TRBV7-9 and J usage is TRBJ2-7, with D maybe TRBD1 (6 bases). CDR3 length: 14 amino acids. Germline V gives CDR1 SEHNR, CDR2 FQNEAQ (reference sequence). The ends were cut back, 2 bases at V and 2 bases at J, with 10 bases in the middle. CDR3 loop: CASSLQGPPYEQYF. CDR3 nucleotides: TGTGCCAGCAGCTTACAGGGGCCTCCCTACGAGCAGTACTTC.

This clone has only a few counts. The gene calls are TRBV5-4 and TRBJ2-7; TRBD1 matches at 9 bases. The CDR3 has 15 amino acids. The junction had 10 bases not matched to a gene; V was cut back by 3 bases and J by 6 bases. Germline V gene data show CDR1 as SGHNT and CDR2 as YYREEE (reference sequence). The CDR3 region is CASSSPGQGSLEQYF. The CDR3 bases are TGTGCCAGCAGCTCGCCGGGACAGGGTTCCCTCGAGCAGTACTTC.

The CDR3 DNA follows: TGTGCCAGCAGATACTTACAGGGAGACTATGGCTACACCTTC. Its protein product is CASRYLQGDYGYTF. The chain has TRBV5-4 and TRBJ1-2, with D possibly matching TRBD1 (6 bases). CDR1 SGHNT and CDR2 YYREEE come from the germline V gene (reference sequence). The CDR3 consists of 14 residues. Trimming left V 5 bases short and J 3 bases short, with 14 bases between.

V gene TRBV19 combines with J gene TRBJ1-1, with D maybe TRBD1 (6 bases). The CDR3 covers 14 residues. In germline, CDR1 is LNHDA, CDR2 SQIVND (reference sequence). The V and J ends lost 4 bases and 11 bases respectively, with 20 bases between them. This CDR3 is CASSKDSPRVQAFF. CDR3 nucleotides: TGTGCCAGTAGTAAGGACAGTCCTCGAGTTCAGGCTTTCTTT.

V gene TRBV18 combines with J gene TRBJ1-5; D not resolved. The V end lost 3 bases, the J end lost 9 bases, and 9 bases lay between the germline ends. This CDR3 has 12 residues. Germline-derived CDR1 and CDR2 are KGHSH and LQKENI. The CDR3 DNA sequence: TGTGCCAGCTCACCCGGAGGTGGGCCCCAGCATTTT. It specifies CASSPGGGPQHF.

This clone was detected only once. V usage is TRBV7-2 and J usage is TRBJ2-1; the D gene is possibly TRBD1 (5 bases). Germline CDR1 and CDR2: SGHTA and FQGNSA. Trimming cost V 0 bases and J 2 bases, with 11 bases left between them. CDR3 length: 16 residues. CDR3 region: CASSLAAGMTYNEQFF. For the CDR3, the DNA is TGTGCCAGCAGCTTAGCCGCAGGGATGACCTACAATGAGCAGTTCTTC.

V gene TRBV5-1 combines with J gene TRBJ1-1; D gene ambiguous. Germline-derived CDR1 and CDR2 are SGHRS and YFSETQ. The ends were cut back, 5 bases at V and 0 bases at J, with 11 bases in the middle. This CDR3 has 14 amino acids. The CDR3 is CASSSGLMNTEAFF. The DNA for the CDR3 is TGCGCCAGCAGTTCAGGACTGATGAACACTGAAGCTTTCTTT.

The DNA of the CDR3 is TGTGCCAGCAGTCCCCTCGGAGCGGGAGGGCCGGTCGGGTACTACGAGCAGTACTTC. Amino acid sequence: CASSPLGAGGPVGYYEQYF. This chain uses TRBV27 with TRBJ2-7; 10 bases match TRBD2. CDR1 and CDR2 (germline): MNHEY, SMNVEV (reference sequence). V shed 5 bases and J 3 bases; nucleotides not matched to a gene: 19. The CDR3 is 19 amino acids.

The CDR3 spells CASSSQGLYLSGNTIYF. CDR3 nucleotides: TGCGCCAGCAGCTCCCAGGGACTTTACCTCTCTGGAAACACCATATATTTT. This chain joins TRBV5-1 and TRBJ1-3, with D possibly being TRBD1 (5 bases). The CDR3 is 17 residues long. The germline V and J ends were trimmed by 3 bases and 0 bases, with 16 bases remaining between them. Germline V lookup: CDR1 SGHRS, CDR2 YFSETQ.

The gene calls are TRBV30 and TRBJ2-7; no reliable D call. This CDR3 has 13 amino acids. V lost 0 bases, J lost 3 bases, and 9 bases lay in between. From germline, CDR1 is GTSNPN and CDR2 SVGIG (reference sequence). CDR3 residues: CAWSVGYHYEQYF. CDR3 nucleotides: TGTGCCTGGAGTGTGGGCTACCACTACGAGCAGTACTTC.

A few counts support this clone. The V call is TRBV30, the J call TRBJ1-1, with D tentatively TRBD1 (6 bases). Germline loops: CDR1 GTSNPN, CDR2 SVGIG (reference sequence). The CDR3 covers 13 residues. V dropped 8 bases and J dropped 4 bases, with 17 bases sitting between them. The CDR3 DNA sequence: TGTGCCGCAACAGGGTCGGCGGGCACTGAAGCTTTCTTT. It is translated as CAATGSAGTEAFF.

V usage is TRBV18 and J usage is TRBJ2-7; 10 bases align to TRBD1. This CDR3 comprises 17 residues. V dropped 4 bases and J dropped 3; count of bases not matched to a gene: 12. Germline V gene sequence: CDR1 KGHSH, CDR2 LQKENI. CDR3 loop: CASSRRDRGSSNYEQYF. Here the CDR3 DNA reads TGTGCCAGCTCACGAAGGGACAGGGGTTCATCGAACTACGAGCAGTACTTC.

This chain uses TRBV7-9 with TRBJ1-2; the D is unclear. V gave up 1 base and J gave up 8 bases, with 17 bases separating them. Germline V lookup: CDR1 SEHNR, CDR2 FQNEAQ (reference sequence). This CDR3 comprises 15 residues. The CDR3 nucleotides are TGTGCCAGCAGCTTAGGCACCAGGAGCAGAGGGGGCTACACCTTC. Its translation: CASSLGTRSRGGYTF.

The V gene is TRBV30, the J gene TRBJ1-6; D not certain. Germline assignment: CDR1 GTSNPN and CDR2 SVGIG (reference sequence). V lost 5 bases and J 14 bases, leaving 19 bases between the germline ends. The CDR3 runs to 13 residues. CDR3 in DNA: TGTGCCTGGCAGGTTGGACGGGGAGAGGCCCTCCACTTT. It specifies CAWQVGRGEALHF. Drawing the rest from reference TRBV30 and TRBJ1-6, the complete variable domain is SQTIHQWPATLVQPVGSPLSLECTVEGTSNPNLYWYRQAAGRGLQLLFYSVGIGQISSEVPQNLSASRPQDRQFILSSKKLLLSDSGFYLCAWQVGRGEALHFGNGTRLTVT.

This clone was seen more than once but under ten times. The CDR3 region has the DNA TGTGCCAGCAGCGTGAGCAATGAGCAGTTCTTC. As protein: CASSVSNEQFF. The J gene is TRBJ2-1, the V gene TRBV9; D is uncertain. Germline CDR1 is SGDLS and CDR2 is YYNGEE. The CDR3 sequence is 11 residues long. Trimming left V 2 bases short and J 6 bases short, with 3 bases between. Full variable domain (missing parts from reference TRBV9 and TRBJ2-1): DSGVTQTPKHLITATGQRVTLRCSPRSGDLSVYWYQQSLDQGLQFLIQYYNGEERAKGNILERFSAQQFPDLHSELNLSSLELGDSALYFCASSVSNEQFFGPGTRLTVL.

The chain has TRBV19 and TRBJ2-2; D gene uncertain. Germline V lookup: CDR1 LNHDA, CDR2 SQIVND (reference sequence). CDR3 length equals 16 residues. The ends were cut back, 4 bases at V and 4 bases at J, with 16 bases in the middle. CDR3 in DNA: TGTGCCAGTAGTAGCCGTGTGGGCTTTTTCACCGGGGAGCTGTTTTTT. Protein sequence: CASSSRVGFFTGELFF. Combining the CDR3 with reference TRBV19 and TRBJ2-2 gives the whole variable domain DGGITQSPKYLFRKEGQNVTLSCEQNLNHDAMYWYRQDPGQGLRLIYYSQIVNDFQKGDIAEGYSVSREKKESFPLTVTSAQKNPTAFYLCASSSRVGFFTGELFFGEGSRLTVL.